One sample yielded the 21 T cell receptor beta chains listed below, sequenced in a study of cytomegalovirus exposure and HLA in healthy donors. TCRdb's table, derived via immunoSEQ multiplex PCR, lists solely in-frame clones and lacks some. The sample lists approximately 120,000 clones; 85% to 90% were seen once. Sequenced input: PBMCs. The receptors come from a woman aged 18-29 years in good health and CMV-seronegative.

This clone was recorded at least ten times. The chain recombines TRBV28 with TRBJ1-6; 9 nucleotides match TRBD1. The length of the CDR3 is 14 residues. After removal of 5 bases from V and 9 bases from J, the junction contained 5 bases not matched to a gene. Germline-derived CDR1 and CDR2 are MDHEN and SYDVKM. In DNA, the CDR3 is TGTGCCAGCAGTAAACAGGGGGCGGTTTCACCCCTCCACTTT. Encoded protein: CASSKQGAVSPLHF.

The chain employs TRBV10-2 and TRBJ1-5, with D tentatively TRBD1 (6 bases). The CDR3 runs to 15 residues. V lost 6 bases to trimming and J lost 3 bases, with 15 bases between them. Germline assignment: CDR1 WSHSY and CDR2 SAAADI. The CDR3 sequence is CASRRSGQPNQPQHF. In DNA, the CDR3 is TGCGCCAGCAGAAGGTCCGGACAGCCCAATCAGCCCCAGCATTTT.

This chain joins TRBV19 and TRBJ2-7; D perhaps matches TRBD1 (6 bases). Trimming removed 5 bases from V and 1 base from J, with 21 bases in between. The CDR3 length is 17 residues. Per the germline V gene, CDR1 is LNHDA and CDR2 is SQIVND (reference sequence). This CDR3 is CASSPRPGTQRSYEQYF. For the CDR3, the DNA is TGTGCCAGTAGTCCTCGACCCGGGACACAACGGTCCTACGAGCAGTACTTC.

The chain combines TRBV28 with TRBJ1-1; D unresolved. The V end was cut by 3 bases, the J end by 8 bases, with 10 bases between. The CDR3 loop spans 12 amino acids. Germline V gene lookup returns CDR1 MDHEN and CDR2 SYDVKM. The CDR3 region has the DNA TGTGCCAGCAGTTTGATGGGGAGCGAAGCTTTCTTT. Protein sequence: CASSLMGSEAFF.

The gene calls are TRBV4-3 and TRBJ2-7; 8 bases line up with TRBD2. The V gene end was trimmed by 5 bases and the J gene end by 2 bases; junction bases not matched to a gene: 8. Per the germline V gene, CDR1 is LGHNA and CDR2 is YSLEER. The CDR3 totals 15 residues. Here the CDR3 DNA reads TGCGCCAGCAGCACCCAGCTAGCGGGCCCCTACGAGCAGTACTTC. Its translation: CASSTQLAGPYEQYF.

This clone has only one observation. The chain joins TRBV7-3 to TRBJ1-2; D is possibly TRBD1 (5 bases). CDR1 SGHTA and CDR2 FQGTGA come from the germline V gene. The CDR3 is made up of 15 amino acids. Deletions cut 0 bases from V and 4 bases from J, with 12 bases between. CDR3 coding DNA: TGTGCCAGCAGCTTAACGATGACAGACTTCTATGGCTACACCTTC. Protein sequence: CASSLTMTDFYGYTF. The whole variable domain, filled in from reference TRBV7-3 and TRBJ1-2, reads GAGVSQTPSNKVTEKGKYVELRCDPISGHTALYWYRQSLGQGPEFLIYFQGTGAADDSGLPNDRFFAVRPEGSVSTLKIQRTERGDSAVYLCASSLTMTDFYGYTFGSGTRLTVV.

The chain has TRBV30 and TRBJ2-7; 10 nucleotides align to TRBD1. CDR1 and CDR2 from the germline V gene are GTSNPN and SVGIG (reference sequence). After removal of 5 bases from V and 3 bases from J, the junction contained 10 bases not matched to a gene. This CDR3 contains 15 residues. CDR3 sequence: CAWLGTGTGVYEQYF. The CDR3 bases are TGTGCCTGGTTGGGGACCGGGACAGGGGTCTACGAGCAGTACTTC.

The chain combines TRBV7-9 with TRBJ2-3; D is possibly TRBD1 (6 bases). This CDR3 has 13 residues. V lost 4 bases, J lost 6 bases, and 11 bases lay in between. The germline V gene has CDR1 SEHNR and CDR2 FQNEAQ (reference sequence). CDR3 loop: CASSSNRADTQYF. In DNA, the CDR3 is TGTGCCAGCAGCTCGAACAGGGCTGATACGCAGTATTTT.

The gene calls are TRBV11-3 and TRBJ2-7, with a weak D call TRBD1 (6 bases). The V end was cut by 4 bases, the J end by 1 base, with 11 bases between. The CDR3 has 14 amino acids. Germline V CDR1 and CDR2: SGHNT, YENEEA. CDR3 sequence (DNA): TGTGCCAGCAGCTCGGAGACAGGATCCTACGAGCAGTACTTC. Its protein is CASSSETGSYEQYF.

V gene TRBV28 combines with J gene TRBJ2-7; unclear D gene. Germline V gene data show CDR1 as MDHEN and CDR2 as SYDVKM. The CDR3 consists of 13 residues. V dropped 3 bases and J dropped 5 bases, with 11 bases sitting between them. The CDR3 bases are TGTGCCAGCAGTTTCGGAGCTCTTAACGAGCAGTACTTC. Its translation: CASSFGALNEQYF.

The count of this clone is one. The rearrangement links TRBV13 to TRBJ1-6, with D hard to call. The ends were cut back, 0 bases at V and 10 bases at J, with 13 bases in the middle. The CDR3 extends over 15 amino acids. Germline values: CDR1 PRHDT, CDR2 FYEKMQ (reference sequence). The CDR3 sequence is CASSLGPLTGSPLHF. The DNA of the CDR3 is TGTGCCAGCAGCTTAGGGCCCCTAACGGGGTCACCCCTCCACTTT.

This chain connects TRBV30 to TRBJ2-2; 9 bases match TRBD1. V lost 1 base, J lost 6 bases, and 12 bases stayed unmatched. This CDR3 contains 17 residues. Germline V gene lookup returns CDR1 GTSNPN and CDR2 SVGIG (reference sequence). The CDR3 DNA follows: TGTGCCTGGAGTGAAGGCCACCGGGACAGGGAGTCCGGGGAGCTGTTTTTT. It yields the protein CAWSEGHRDRESGELFF.

V gene TRBV27 combines with J gene TRBJ2-1, with a tentative D call TRBD2 (6 bases). Germline CDR1 is MNHEY and CDR2 is SMNVEV (reference sequence). V lost 7 bases, J lost 4 bases, and 14 bases lay in between. This CDR3 has 14 residues. This CDR3 reads CASTRGGIYNEQFF. The CDR3 DNA reads as TGTGCCAGCACCCGTGGAGGGATTTACAATGAGCAGTTCTTC.

The rearrangement uses TRBV4-3 and TRBJ1-2; 8 bases map to TRBD1. From germline, CDR1 is LGHNA and CDR2 YSLEER. The length of the CDR3 is 15 residues. J was trimmed by 8 bases and V by 4 bases; bases with no gene match: 12. Here the CDR3 DNA reads TGCGCCAGCAGCCCCCTGGGGCAGGGGGCAGGAGGCTACACCTTC. Amino acid sequence: CASSPLGQGAGGYTF.

This chain joins TRBV4-1 and TRBJ2-3, with D perhaps matching TRBD2 (7 bases). Trimming pared 5 bases from V and 3 bases from J, leaving 30 bases between. In germline, CDR1 is MGHRA, CDR2 YSYEKL. This CDR3 region has 20 residues. The DNA of the CDR3 is TGCGCCAGCAGCAATCTAGGGGGGCGGGGGAGTTTAGAGGGAACAGATACGCAGTATTTT. Its translation: CASSNLGGRGSLEGTDTQYF.

This clone was found once. The rearrangement links TRBV6-5 to TRBJ2-7; the match to TRBD1 covers 9 bases. CDR1 and CDR2 (germline): MNHEY, SVGAGI. The J segment lost 2 bases and the V segment lost 2 bases, leaving 4 bases of the junction unmatched. The CDR3 is 15 amino acids. CDR3 amino acids: CASSYLRDRAYEQYF. CDR3 in DNA: TGTGCCAGCAGTTACCTCCGGGACAGGGCCTACGAGCAGTACTTC.

The V and J genes are TRBV6-5 and TRBJ2-3; maybe TRBD2 (6 bases). The CDR3 has 13 amino acids. CDR1 and CDR2 from the germline V gene are MNHEY and SVGAGI. V gave up 2 bases and J gave up 9 bases, with 12 bases separating them. CDR3 nucleotide sequence: TGTGCCAGCAGTTACGTTTTGGGGAGGACGCAGTATTTT. Translating gives CASSYVLGRTQYF.

The V gene is TRBV5-5, the J gene TRBJ2-3; no firm D call. The CDR3 has 15 amino acids. Germline V gene sequence: CDR1 SGHKS, CDR2 YYEKEE (reference sequence). V lost 0 bases, J lost 0 bases, and 8 bases lay in between. Here the CDR3 DNA reads TGTGCCAGCAGCTTGGACAGCTTAAGCACAGATACGCAGTATTTT. Translated: CASSLDSLSTDTQYF.

The chain couples TRBV7-9 to TRBJ1-3, with D tentatively TRBD1 (6 bases). Between the trimmed V and J ends, which lost 5 bases and 0 bases, there was a span of 20 bases. This CDR3 has 18 amino acids. Germline CDR1 reads SEHNR; CDR2 reads FQNEAQ (reference sequence). The CDR3 reads CASSRLKETGSSGNTIYF. DNA for the CDR3: TGTGCCAGCAGCCGACTAAAAGAGACAGGCAGCTCTGGAAACACCATATATTTT.

This chain links TRBV9 with TRBJ2-7; 7 bases align to TRBD2. In germline, CDR1 is SGDLS, CDR2 YYNGEE. This CDR3 is 15 amino acids long. J gave up 6 bases and V 4 bases, and 13 bases lay outside the gene matches. The CDR3 nucleotides are TGTGCCAGCAGCCCCCAAAGACTAGCCTTCGGCGAGCAGTACTTC. It translates to CASSPQRLAFGEQYF.

This clone has a count of ten or more. This sequence joins TRBV6-4 and TRBJ2-2; the match to TRBD2 covers 10 bases. The CDR3 consists of 14 residues. Germline V gene data show CDR1 as MRHNA and CDR2 as SNTAGT. Trimming cost V 8 bases and J 3 bases; bases outside gene matches: 3. CDR3 in DNA: TGTGCCAGCCAGAGCGGGAGGGACACCGGGGAGCTGTTTTTT. It is translated as CASQSGRDTGELFF.